This T cell receptor beta chain originates from a study of shared clonotypes between healthy human individuals. Notes on the study in general: Clonotypes not shared had lower generation probabilities than those common to all four donors. Among four donors, 4.5% to 5.5% of naive CD4 clonotypes were found in common.

Notes on this clone: The antigen is undetermined.

V gave up 1 base and J gave up 0 bases, with 8 bases separating them. Germline V gene data show CDR1 as MGHRA and CDR2 as YSYEKL. The CDR3 is 15 amino acids. Terminally differentiated effector memory CD45RA+ cells were left out of the naive CD8 fraction, which was CD45RO-negative and positively selected for CCR7. TCRdb's copy holds only in-frame clones and misses some; the assay was immunoSEQ multiplex PCR. The sample lists millions of clones, around 96% seen once, with 0.9% to 1.3% in the top ten. The chain recombines TRBV4-1 with TRBJ2-3; the D call may be TRBD1 or TRBD2 (5 bases each). This sequence was found in a man aged 18-30 years in good health. Sequenced: naive CD8+ T cells sorted from blood. The CDR3 DNA follows: TGCGCCAGCAGCCAAGGGGGACCAAGCACAGATACGCAGTATTTT. Residues: CASSQGGPSTDTQYF.